One sample yielded the 25 T cell receptor beta chains listed below, sequenced in a study of immune cell composition in non-small cell lung cancer. Profiled with immunoSEQ multiplex PCR; TCRdb holds only in-frame clones, not every one. The sample holds 3,000 to 5,000 clones; over 70% are singletons and the top ten take 20% to 25%. The sample taken for sequencing was lung tumor tissue. These receptors all come from a human donor with non-small cell lung cancer.

This clone is a singleton in its sample. The chain has TRBV9 and TRBJ1-1; D possibly corresponds to TRBD1 (5 bases). Per germline, CDR1 SGDLS and CDR2 YYNGEE. The CDR3 totals 15 residues. V was clipped by 0 bases and J by 1 base, with 10 bases between them. The CDR3 bases are TGTGCCAGCAGCGTAGGGGGGGTAGCGAACACTGAAGCTTTCTTT. Translation: CASSVGGVANTEAFF.

This clone was detected only once. The chain couples TRBV27 to TRBJ1-2, with D tentatively TRBD1 (6 bases). Trimming shortened V by 2 bases and J by 4 bases, and 11 bases separated the two germline ends. Germline values: CDR1 MNHEY, CDR2 SMNVEV (reference sequence). This CDR3 is 14 amino acids long. The CDR3 is CASSLTGASYGYTF. CDR3 DNA: TGTGCCAGCAGTTTAACGGGGGCTTCCTATGGCTACACCTTC.

In this sample, this clone turned up once. V usage is TRBV19 and J usage is TRBJ1-1, with 7 bases lining up with TRBD1. From germline, CDR1 is LNHDA and CDR2 SQIVND (reference sequence). V was pared by 7 bases and J by 4 bases, with 9 bases of the junction left unmatched. CDR3 length: 14 residues. The CDR3 loop reads CASIDGTASTEAFF. The CDR3 DNA reads as TGTGCCAGTATAGATGGGACAGCGAGCACTGAAGCTTTCTTT.

The chain has TRBV16 and TRBJ1-1; D unclear. Germline CDR1 KGHSY, CDR2 FQNENV. Trimming removed 4 bases from V and 2 bases from J, with 8 bases in between. The CDR3 extends over 13 amino acids. In DNA, the CDR3 is TGTGCCAGCAGCCGCACCACCAACACTGAAGCTTTCTTT. Its protein is CASSRTTNTEAFF.

In its sample, this clone was seen a few times. The gene calls are TRBV30 and TRBJ2-1; 7 nucleotides match TRBD2. The CDR3 is 15 residues long. Per germline, CDR1 GTSNPN and CDR2 SVGIG (reference sequence). V lost 7 bases and J lost 5; bases outside the gene matches: 14. For the CDR3, the DNA is TGTGCCTTGGATGGGGCTAGCGGCCACAACAATGAGCAGTTCTTC. It translates to CALDGASGHNNEQFF.

The genes are TRBV29-1 and TRBJ1-2, with 10 bases that match TRBD1. The CDR3 sequence is 15 residues long. V lost 2 bases to trimming and J lost 1 base; unmatched junction nucleotides: 4. CDR1 and CDR2 from the germline V gene are SQVTM and ANQGSEA. The CDR3 DNA follows: TGCAGCGTTGAAAAGGGACAGGGGCTTAACTATGGCTACACCTTC. This encodes CSVEKGQGLNYGYTF.

Relative to its sample, this clone is medium-sized. This sequence joins TRBV19 and TRBJ1-5; a weak D match, TRBD1 (6 bases). The CDR3 has 17 residues. The V and J ends lost 4 bases and 7 bases respectively, with 23 bases between them. Germline V gene data show CDR1 as LNHDA and CDR2 as SQIVND (reference sequence). CDR3 amino acids: CASSTSLSPDSLQPQHF. The CDR3 nucleotides read TGTGCCAGTAGTACCTCACTTTCCCCGGACAGTTTACAGCCCCAGCATTTT.

The chain combines TRBV7-2 with TRBJ2-1; D is uncertain. In germline, CDR1 is SGHTA, CDR2 FQGNSA. The V end lost 3 bases, the J end lost 8 bases, and 11 bases lay between the germline ends. The CDR3 contains 13 residues. In nucleotides, the CDR3 is TGTGCCAGCAGCTTGACGAAAGGACATGAGCAGTTCTTC. It encodes CASSLTKGHEQFF.

J is TRBJ2-2 and V is TRBV7-9, with 9 bases lining up with TRBD2. The CDR3 extends over 17 amino acids. V shed 3 bases, J shed 6 bases, and the junction held 11 bases outside the gene matches. CDR1 SEHNR and CDR2 FQNEAQ come from the germline V gene (reference sequence). The CDR3 nucleotides are TGTGCCAGCAGCTTGAGCGGGGGGACCCCGAGGGCCGGGGAGCTGTTTTTT. The encoded protein is CASSLSGGTPRAGELFF.

This chain connects TRBV15 to TRBJ2-6; D unclear. CDR1 LNHNV and CDR2 YYDKDF come from the germline V gene (reference sequence). This CDR3 has 18 residues. V lost 2 bases and J lost 4, with 18 bases in between. The CDR3, as DNA: TGTGCCACCAGCAGACCCACCCGCGACCCGTCAGGGGCCAACGTCCTGACTTTC. Its translation is CATSRPTRDPSGANVLTF.

This clone has a single count. The chain carries TRBV5-1 and TRBJ1-1; D unresolved. Germline CDR1 reads SGHRS; CDR2 reads YFSETQ. The V end was cut by 10 bases, the J end by 1 base, with 8 bases between. This CDR3 is 11 amino acids long. The CDR3 here is CAGEKNTEAFF. CDR3 nucleotide sequence: TGCGCCGGCGAGAAGAACACTGAAGCTTTCTTT.

The V call is TRBV28, the J call TRBJ2-5; D is tentatively TRBD1 or TRBD2 (5 bases each). The CDR3 length is 16 residues. CDR1 is MDHEN and CDR2 is SYDVKM in the germline V gene. Trimming pared 5 bases from V and 5 bases from J, leaving 21 bases between. The CDR3, as DNA: TGTGCCAGCAGTCCGGCCGGGGCTACCCTCGGGGAGACCCAGTACTTC. This codes for CASSPAGATLGETQYF. The variable domain in full, completed from reference TRBV28 and TRBJ2-5, reads DVKVTQSSRYLVKRTGEKVFLECVQDMDHENMFWYRQDPGLGLRLIYFSYDVKMKEKGDIPEGYSVSREKKERFSLILESASTNQTSMYLCASSPAGATLGETQYFGPGTRLLVL.

The genes are TRBV5-4 and TRBJ1-2, with 8 bases identical to TRBD1. Germline lookup yields CDR1 SGHNT and CDR2 YYREEE (reference sequence). The CDR3 spans 14 residues. V was clipped by 0 bases and J by 5 bases; unmatched bases: 3. The CDR3 DNA reads as TGTGCCAGCAGCTTGGGGGACAGGCGGTATGGCTACACCTTC. Protein sequence: CASSLGDRRYGYTF. Full variable domain (missing parts from reference TRBV5-4 and TRBJ1-2): ETGVTQSPTHLIKTRGQQVTLRCSSQSGHNTVSWYQQALGQGPQFIFQYYREEENGRGNFPPRFSGLQFPNYSSELNVNALELDDSALYLCASSLGDRRYGYTFGSGTRLTVV.

The CDR3 loop is CASTRQGQSTEAFF. In nucleotides, the CDR3 is TGTGCCAGCACCCGACAGGGGCAGAGCACTGAAGCTTTCTTT. J is TRBJ1-1 and V is TRBV6-1; 8 bases are a match to TRBD1. Germline loops: CDR1 MNHNS, CDR2 SASEGT. The V gene end was trimmed by 7 bases and the J gene end by 4 bases; junction bases not matched to a gene: 8. There are 14 residues in the CDR3.

This CDR3 is CASSEGAFF. CDR3 coding DNA: TGCGCCAGCAGTGAGGGGGCTTTCTTT. The rearrangement joins TRBV4-3 to TRBJ1-1; a weak D match, TRBD1 (5 bases). Germline loops: CDR1 LGHNA, CDR2 YSLEER. The CDR3 covers 9 residues. V was clipped by 6 bases and J by 11 bases, with 7 bases between them.

The sample holds one count of this clone. The V and J genes are TRBV5-5 and TRBJ2-3; D may be TRBD2 (5 bases). Per germline, CDR1 SGHKS and CDR2 YYEKEE (reference sequence). Deletions cut 0 bases from V and 0 bases from J, with 11 bases between. This CDR3 comprises 16 residues. CDR3 nucleotide sequence: TGTGCCAGCAGCTTGGGGGCTAGCACTAGCACAGATACGCAGTATTTT. This sequence encodes CASSLGASTSTDTQYF.

The gene calls are TRBV7-7 and TRBJ2-3; D not resolved. V shed 3 bases and J shed 3 bases, with 7 bases lying between them. The length of the CDR3 is 13 residues. Germline V lookup: CDR1 SSHAT, CDR2 FNYEAQ (reference sequence). In DNA, the CDR3 is TGTGCCAGCAGCTTGTGGCAGACAGATACGCAGTATTTT. Translation gives CASSLWQTDTQYF.

V gene TRBV4-1 combines with J gene TRBJ2-2; D is undetermined. Deletions cut 0 bases from V and 5 bases from J, with 13 bases between. CDR3 length: 16 residues. From germline, CDR1 is MGHRA and CDR2 YSYEKL. CDR3: CASSQDLTVPTGELFF. CDR3 in DNA: TGCGCCAGCAGCCAAGATCTCACAGTACCGACCGGGGAGCTGTTTTTT.

The chain joins TRBV7-2 to TRBJ2-5; the D gene is possibly TRBD2 (6 bases). Germline assignment: CDR1 SGHTA and CDR2 FQGNSA. V gave up 3 bases and J gave up 5 bases, with 16 bases separating them. The CDR3 has 15 residues. For the CDR3, the DNA is TGTGCCAGCAGCTTCCCTAGGGCGGGGAAGGAGACCCAGTACTTC. Residues: CASSFPRAGKETQYF.

The V and J genes are TRBV6-5 and TRBJ2-7; D might be TRBD2 (5 bases). Germline lookup yields CDR1 MNHEY and CDR2 SVGAGI. Trimming left V 3 bases short and J 2 bases short, with 14 bases between. This CDR3 is built from 15 residues. CDR3 in DNA: TGTGCCAGCAGTTATTGGCGGCGGGCCGCCTACGAGCAGTACTTC. Translating gives CASSYWRRAAYEQYF.

This rearrangement joins TRBV18 to TRBJ1-5, with D possibly being TRBD1 (5 bases). The germline V gene encodes CDR1 KGHSH and CDR2 LQKENI. This CDR3 region has 15 residues. V was shortened by 2 bases and J by 0 bases, with 8 bases between the two germline ends. CDR3 sequence reads: CASSPGGYSNQPQHF. CDR3 DNA: TGTGCCAGCTCACCAGGGGGTTATAGCAATCAGCCCCAGCATTTT.

The CDR3 loop is CASSLILTGRTDTQYF. The CDR3 region has the DNA TGTGCCAGCAGCTTGATTCTGACAGGGCGCACAGATACGCAGTATTTT. This rearrangement joins TRBV5-5 to TRBJ2-3; 7 bases are a match to TRBD1. In germline, CDR1 is SGHKS, CDR2 YYEKEE (reference sequence). The CDR3 sequence is 16 residues long. Trimming took 1 base from V and 1 from J; bases not matched to a gene: 6. The whole variable domain, remainder taken from reference TRBV5-5 and TRBJ2-3, is DAGVTQSPTHLIKTRGQQVTLRCSPISGHKSVSWYQQVLGQGPQFIFQYYEKEERGRGNFPDRFSARQFPNYSSELNVNALLLGDSALYLCASSLILTGRTDTQYFGPGTRLTVL.

The chain recombines TRBV5-4 with TRBJ2-1; D call uncertain. From germline, CDR1 is SGHNT and CDR2 YYREEE (reference sequence). The V end was cut by 2 bases, the J end by 9 bases, with 12 bases between. The CDR3 extends over 13 amino acids. The CDR3 DNA follows: TGTGCCAGCAGCTTATTCGGCGTCGGTGAGCAGTTCTTC. Its translation is CASSLFGVGEQFF.

This clone appeared once. The J gene is TRBJ2-2, the V gene TRBV28; 8 nucleotides match TRBD1. Germline V gives CDR1 MDHEN, CDR2 SYDVKM. CDR3 length: 15 amino acids. The V and J ends lost 8 bases and 7 bases, in that order; junction bases with no gene match: 12. CDR3 protein: CASGGQGGYNGELFF. CDR3 nucleotides: TGTGCCAGCGGAGGACAGGGTGGTTACAACGGGGAGCTGTTTTTT.

J is TRBJ2-7 and V is TRBV7-2; perhaps TRBD1 as D (6 bases). The CDR3 spans 14 residues. Trimming took off 2 bases at V and 3 bases at J, with 11 bases between the two ends. Germline V gives CDR1 SGHTA, CDR2 FQGNSA. This chain's CDR3 is CASSLTGNHYEQYF. The CDR3 region has the DNA TGTGCCAGCAGCTTAACAGGGAACCACTACGAGCAGTACTTC.